Below are 10 T cell receptor beta chains sequenced from a single sample in a study of early T cells in non-severe SARS-CoV-2 infection. MiXCR, applied by TCRdb to the 5' RACE reads, yields one record per CDR3 protein. The sample lists just under 45,000 distinct CDR3 sequences, 11% occurring once. Sequenced sample: whole blood. These receptors were taken from an adult who was a healthcare worker with PCR-confirmed SARS-CoV-2 infection or an uninfected control (not recorded which).

This clonotype was seen ten or more times. The chain uses TRBV5-4 and TRBJ1-1; unclear D gene. Trimming left V 5 bases short and J 6 bases short, with 14 bases between. CDR3 length equals 13 residues. CDR1 is SGHNT and CDR2 is YYREEE in the germline V gene (reference sequence). CDR3 protein: CASSPGRRAEAFF. The CDR3 region has the DNA TGTGCCAGCAGTCCAGGCAGAAGGGCTGAAGCTTTCTTT.

V usage is TRBV29-1 and J usage is TRBJ2-5, with 8 bases lining up with TRBD1. Germline-derived CDR1 and CDR2 are SQVTM and ANQGSEA. V dropped 7 bases and J dropped 4; count of bases not matched to a gene: 17. The CDR3 is made up of 16 amino acids. Here the CDR3 reads CSAGTGLVKNRETQYF. The CDR3, as DNA: TGCAGCGCCGGGACAGGTTTGGTCAAGAATCGAGAGACCCAGTACTTC.

This sequence joins TRBV15 and TRBJ2-3; D might be TRBD1 or TRBD2, each matching 6 bases. There are 17 residues in the CDR3. Between the trimmed V and J ends, which lost 4 bases and 4 bases, there was a span of 21 bases. Germline loops: CDR1 LNHNV, CDR2 YYDKDF (reference sequence). The CDR3 reads CATSTNLQGGVADTQYF. Here the CDR3 DNA reads TGTGCCACCAGCACCAACCTACAGGGAGGAGTGGCAGATACGCAGTATTTT.

This clonotype was counted many times. The J gene is TRBJ1-2, the V gene TRBV13, with TRBD1 matching over 7 bases. The germline V gene encodes CDR1 PRHDT and CDR2 FYEKMQ (reference sequence). The V and J ends lost 7 bases and 8 bases, in that order; junction bases with no gene match: 16. The CDR3 length is 15 residues. The CDR3, as DNA: TGTGCCAGCACCCCGGAGGGACAGCTAATCGGGGGCTACACCTTC. This translates into CASTPEGQLIGGYTF.

This clonotype has at least ten counts. The rearrangement links TRBV20-1 to TRBJ2-1; D might be TRBD2 (5 bases). The CDR3 has 13 residues. From germline, CDR1 is DFQATT and CDR2 SNEGSKA (reference sequence). The V end was cut by 2 bases, the J end by 9 bases, with 14 bases between. CDR3 sequence: CSARKGGPREQFF. CDR3 in DNA: TGCAGTGCTAGAAAAGGCGGGCCGCGTGAGCAGTTCTTC.

This clonotype has more than one count but fewer than ten. The rearrangement links TRBV29-1 to TRBJ2-2, with D uncertain. CDR1 and CDR2 (germline): SQVTM, ANQGSEA. The CDR3 loop spans 12 amino acids. Trimming left V 4 bases short and J 1 base short, with 4 bases between. The CDR3 DNA follows: TGCAGCGTTGCATGGAACACCGGGGAGCTGTTTTTT. Its protein product is CSVAWNTGELFF.

The sample holds a few counts of this clonotype. The chain joins TRBV29-1 to TRBJ2-7; TRBD1 is a possible D gene (5 bases). Trimming removed 5 bases at V and 1 base at J, with 9 bases between. CDR3 length equals 12 residues. Germline V CDR1 and CDR2: SQVTM, ANQGSEA. CDR3 bases: TGCAGCGTTTTGACAGCTTCCTACGAGCAGTACTTC. Protein product: CSVLTASYEQYF.

This clonotype was detected many times. The genes are TRBV6-1 and TRBJ1-2, with D possibly matching TRBD1 (5 bases). Deletions cut 5 bases from V and 0 bases from J, with 13 bases between. This CDR3 comprises 15 residues. Germline CDR1 is MNHNS and CDR2 is SASEGT. CDR3: CASSPRGAANYGYTF. CDR3 in DNA: TGTGCCAGCAGTCCTCGTGGGGCAGCTAACTATGGCTACACCTTC.

This clonotype has a handful of counts. CDR3 protein: CASSPTRGGRSPTEAFF. In nucleotides, the CDR3 is TGTGCCAGCTCACCGACGAGGGGGGGAAGATCCCCTACAGAAGCTTTCTTT. V gene TRBV18 combines with J gene TRBJ1-1; the D gene is possibly TRBD1 (6 bases). V was clipped by 3 bases and J by 8 bases, with 25 bases between them. Germline assignment: CDR1 KGHSH and CDR2 LQKENI. This CDR3 has 17 amino acids. The full variable domain, with the rest looked up from reference TRBV18 and TRBJ1-1, is NAGVMQNPRHLVRRRGQEARLRCSPMKGHSHVYWYRQLPEEGLKFMVYLQKENIIDESGMPKERFSAEFPKEGPSILRIQQVVRGDSAAYFCASSPTRGGRSPTEAFFGQGTRLTVV.

This clonotype occurred many times. The chain employs TRBV7-9 and TRBJ2-5; maybe TRBD2 (6 bases). V lost 2 bases, J lost 2 bases, and 9 bases lay in between. The CDR3 runs 14 residues. Germline CDR1 is SEHNR and CDR2 is FQNEAQ (reference sequence). CDR3 sequence (DNA): TGTGCCAGCAGCTTACTGCGGGGACAAGAGACCCAGTACTTC. As protein: CASSLLRGQETQYF.